Below are 10 T cell receptor beta chains sequenced from a single sample in a study of T and B cells in COVID-19 patients. BIOMED2 TRB-A/B primer pools were used in multiplex TRB PCR. MiXCR was run by TCRdb on the multiplex PCR reads, yielding one entry per CDR3 protein. Here the sample spans some 6,300 distinct CDR3 sequences, 33% being singletons. TRB was amplified from around 230-520 ng of blood genomic DNA. Sequencing was performed on blood. The receptors were sampled from a human donor with active COVID-19.

The chain recombines TRBV13 with TRBJ1-1, with a weak D call TRBD1 (6 bases). The CDR3 covers 20 residues. The germline CDR1 and CDR2 sequences are PRHDT and FYEKMQ (reference sequence). Trimming removed 5 bases from V and 0 bases from J, with 28 bases in between. CDR3 protein: CASSPRTANRRINLNTEAFF. DNA of the CDR3: TGTGCCAGCAGCCCCCGGACAGCCAACAGAAGGATCAACCTGAACACTGAAGCTTTCTTT.

This clonotype ranks as medium-sized. The chain is built from TRBV6-2 or TRBV6-3 and TRBJ1-1; D possibly corresponds to TRBD1 (5 bases). The CDR3 is made up of 13 amino acids. V lost 5 bases, J lost 1 base, and 8 bases lay in between. CDR1 MNHEY and CDR2 SVGEGT come from the germline V gene. CDR3 sequence (DNA): TGTGCCAGCAGTACGACAGAGAACACTGAAGCTTTCTTT. This translates into CASSTTENTEAFF.

As DNA, the CDR3 is TGTGCCACCACGAGTGGGGACACCGGGGAGCTGTTTTTT. Translation: CATTSGDTGELFF. The chain employs TRBV24-1 and TRBJ2-2; no firm D call. Germline assignment: CDR1 KGHDR and CDR2 SFDVKD. CDR3 length equals 13 residues. Trimming cost V 8 bases and J 3 bases, with 9 bases left between them.

The chain has TRBV19 and TRBJ2-7, with 8 positions matching TRBD1. Unmatched junction bases numbered 13, after V lost 10 bases and J lost 2 bases. From germline, CDR1 is LNHDA and CDR2 SQIVND (reference sequence). This CDR3 region has 15 residues. The DNA for the CDR3 is TGTGCCATTGAAGATGGGGACAGGTCCACCTACGAGCAGTACTTC. Translating gives CAIEDGDRSTYEQYF.

The V and J genes are TRBV12-3 or TRBV12-4 and TRBJ1-1, with D perhaps matching TRBD1 (5 bases). The CDR3 runs 14 residues. V was clipped by 3 bases and J by 5 bases, with 13 bases between them. CDR3 DNA sequence: TGTGCCAGCAGTTTCGTCGGAGGGGAGACTGAAGCTTTCTTT. This codes for CASSFVGGETEAFF.

This clonotype was detected a few times. V is TRBV5-5 and J is TRBJ2-2; D gene unclear. Germline V CDR1 and CDR2: SGHKS, YYEKEE (reference sequence). CDR3 length equals 16 residues. Trimming stripped 0 bases from V and 3 bases from J, with 12 bases between. The CDR3 region is CASSLGPNPYTGELFF. The CDR3 coding sequence is TGTGCCAGCAGCTTGGGGCCTAATCCTTACACCGGGGAGCTGTTTTTT.

This clonotype was observed a handful of times. The genes are TRBV27 and TRBJ1-1, with a tentative D call TRBD1 (5 bases). This CDR3 is built from 12 residues. V was cut by 3 bases and J by 12 bases, with 14 bases left in between. CDR1 is MNHEY, CDR2 SMNVEV, per germline (reference sequence). The CDR3 loop is CASSLPRGGTFF. The DNA for the CDR3 is TGTGCCAGCAGTTTGCCCCGGGGCGGTACTTTCTTT.

This clonotype was seen a handful of times. The rearrangement links TRBV13 to TRBJ1-1; D call uncertain. Germline V lookup: CDR1 PRHDT, CDR2 FYEKMQ (reference sequence). Trimming removed 2 bases from V and 5 bases from J, with 3 bases in between. This CDR3 spans 11 amino acids. CDR3 DNA sequence: TGTGCCAGCAGCTTACGGACTGAAGCTTTCTTT. Translation: CASSLRTEAFF.

Remarks on this clonotype: Its ends do not fully match the called genes, so a read error is possible. The chain is built from TRBV15 and TRBJ2-5, with D tentatively TRBD1 or TRBD2 (7 bases each). The CDR3 covers 15 residues. Germline loops: CDR1 LNHNV, CDR2 YYDKDF (reference sequence). CDR3 protein: CATSSGDRAGEIQYF. The DNA for the CDR3 is TGTGCCACCAGCAGTGGAGACAGGGCGGGAGAGATCCAGTACTTC.

Only a few counts were recorded for this clonotype. CDR3 coding DNA: TGTGCCAGCTCAAGGATAGCAGGGCCCTCCATGCCTACATGGGGCGAGCAGTACTTC. Its translation: CASSRIAGPSMPTWGEQYF. V and J are TRBV18 and TRBJ2-7, with a possible D match to TRBD1 (5 bases). The length of the CDR3 is 19 residues. Germline V gene data show CDR1 as KGHSH and CDR2 as LQKENI. V lost 5 bases, J lost 6 bases, and 32 bases lay in between.